Sequencing of this T cell receptor beta chain was carried out in a study of early stage breast cancer tumors. Study as a whole: Invasive lobular carcinomas made up about 30% of the 12 ER+/PR+/HER2- tumors.

Sequencing used immunoSEQ multiplex PCR; TCRdb keeps in-frame clones, though not all of them. The data contain about 53,000 clones, 75% to 95% of them singletons. This CDR3 has 10 residues. Germline CDR1 WNHNN, CDR2 SYGVQD (reference sequence). Trimming took 7 bases from V and 6 from J, leaving 7 bases between them. The V gene is TRBV10-1, the J gene TRBJ2-7; a possible D gene is TRBD2 (5 bases). Source material: blood. The receptor comes from a person aged 65-85 years with breast cancer. The CDR3 is CASNRGEQYF. CDR3 coding DNA: TGCGCCAGCAATCGGGGCGAGCAGTACTTC.